This is a list of T cell receptor beta chains from one sample in a study of CD8 T cells in ankylosing spondylitis. TCRdb passed the 5' RACE reads through MiXCR, listing each CDR3 protein once. This table holds fewer than 650,000 distinct CDR3 sequences, 9.5% to 15% found once. The specimen sequenced was blood, either unsorted or a sorted T cell fraction (not recorded which). The receptors here all came from a male donor with ankylosing spondylitis. CDR3s include the opening cysteine and the closing phenylalanine or tryptophan. Fields, in order: J gene, clone size, D gene, V gene, CDR3 DNA, CDR3 protein. D genes are given only for firm matches. Size is stated for part of the rows, as once, few or many counts, or as a class when the clone is expanded.

J gene: TRBJ2-1; clone size: few; D gene: TRBD2; V gene: TRBV15; CDR3 DNA: TGTGCCACCAGCGGACGACTAGCGGGAGTTCACAATGAGCAGTTCTTC; CDR3 protein: CATSGRLAGVHNEQFF
J gene: TRBJ2-7; clone size: NA; D gene: NA; V gene: TRBV29-1; CDR3 DNA: TGCAGCGTCGCATCGACAGAGATATACGAGCAGTACTTC; CDR3 protein: CSVASTEIYEQYF
J gene: TRBJ1-4; clone size: NA; D gene: TRBD1; V gene: TRBV20-1; CDR3 DNA: TGCAGTGCTAAGGTGACAGGGGGTGAAAAACTGTTTTTT; CDR3 protein: CSAKVTGGEKLFF
J gene: TRBJ2-3; clone size: many; D gene: NA; V gene: TRBV24-1; CDR3 DNA: TGTGCCACCAGTGACATCCGGACCCCATTTGTGGATACGCAGTATTTT; CDR3 protein: CATSDIRTPFVDTQYF
J gene: TRBJ2-5; clone size: few; D gene: NA; V gene: TRBV10-3; CDR3 DNA: TGTGCCATCAGTGAGTGGCAGCAAGAGACCCAGTACTTC; CDR3 protein: CAISEWQQETQYF
J gene: TRBJ2-7; clone size: NA; D gene: TRBD2; V gene: TRBV20-1; CDR3 DNA: TGCAGTGCTAAGACACTAGCGGGGCCGAGCTACGAGCAGTACTTC; CDR3 protein: CSAKTLAGPSYEQYF
J gene: TRBJ1-1; clone size: NA; D gene: TRBD1; V gene: TRBV27; CDR3 DNA: TGTGCCAGCAGTTTACCCCCCGGACAGGGGAGGTCGACTGAAGCTTTCTTT; CDR3 protein: CASSLPPGQGRSTEAFF
J gene: TRBJ2-4; clone size: few; D gene: NA; V gene: TRBV3-1; CDR3 DNA: TGTGCCAGCAGCCCATTCCCACGCAGGTTAGCCAAAAACATTCAGTACTTC; CDR3 protein: CASSPFPRRLAKNIQYF
J gene: TRBJ2-1; clone size: many; D gene: TRBD1; V gene: TRBV24-1; CDR3 DNA: TGTGCCATATCCGACAGGGGAAATGAGCAGTTCTTC; CDR3 protein: CAISDRGNEQFF
J gene: TRBJ2-1; clone size: NA; D gene: TRBD2; V gene: TRBV6-1; CDR3 DNA: TGTGCCAGCAGTGCGGCGGGAGGGCACACGAATGAGCAGTTCTTC; CDR3 protein: CASSAAGGHTNEQFF
J gene: TRBJ2-1; clone size: few; D gene: TRBD1; V gene: TRBV7-9; CDR3 DNA: TGTGCCAGCACCCGGACAGGGGGGAGTTCCGACAATGAGCAGTTCTTC; CDR3 protein: CASTRTGGSSDNEQFF
J gene: TRBJ2-5; clone size: few; D gene: NA; V gene: TRBV24-1; CDR3 DNA: TGTGCCACCAGTGATTGGGCGGCACAAGAGACCCAGTACTTC; CDR3 protein: CATSDWAAQETQYF
J gene: TRBJ2-2; clone size: few; D gene: TRBD2; V gene: TRBV12-3/TRBV12-4; CDR3 DNA: TGTGCCAGCAGTTTGAGCGGGAGGCGCACCGGGGAGCTGTTTTTT; CDR3 protein: CASSLSGRRTGELFF
J gene: TRBJ2-5; clone size: NA; D gene: TRBD1; V gene: TRBV20-1; CDR3 DNA: TGCAGTGCTAACGGACAGGGGAGAGAGACCCAGTACTTC; CDR3 protein: CSANGQGRETQYF
J gene: TRBJ2-1; clone size: NA; D gene: TRBD2; V gene: TRBV10-3; CDR3 DNA: TGTGCCATCACTGCCCAGCGGGATTGGGATGAGCAGTTCTTC; CDR3 protein: CAITAQRDWDEQFF
J gene: TRBJ2-3; clone size: many; D gene: NA; V gene: TRBV15; CDR3 DNA: TGTGCCACCAGCAGAGGCGCGAATACGCAGTATTTT; CDR3 protein: CATSRGANTQYF
J gene: TRBJ2-1; clone size: NA; D gene: TRBD2; V gene: TRBV20-1; CDR3 DNA: TGCAGTGCTTGGCTAGGTGCGGGAGAGGGTAATGAGCAGTTCTTC; CDR3 protein: CSAWLGAGEGNEQFF
J gene: TRBJ1-1; clone size: NA; D gene: NA; V gene: TRBV25-1; CDR3 DNA: TGTGCCAGCAGTGAATCGACAGGAGTCGAAGCTTTCTTT; CDR3 protein: CASSESTGVEAFF
J gene: TRBJ2-1; clone size: NA; D gene: NA; V gene: TRBV12-3/TRBV12-4; CDR3 DNA: TGTGCCAGCAGAGGGGGACCCCCGCCCAATGAGCAGTTCTTC; CDR3 protein: CASRGGPPPNEQFF
J gene: TRBJ1-5; clone size: few; D gene: NA; V gene: TRBV15; CDR3 DNA: TGTGCCACCAGCAGAGGTATGGGGGAGGGCGATCAGCCCCAGCATTTT; CDR3 protein: CATSRGMGEGDQPQHF
J gene: TRBJ2-1; clone size: NA; D gene: NA; V gene: TRBV20-1; CDR3 DNA: TGCAGTGCAGTTCGGGACTTTAATGAGCAGTTCTTC; CDR3 protein: CSAVRDFNEQFF
J gene: TRBJ1-6; clone size: few; D gene: NA; V gene: TRBV20-1; CDR3 DNA: TGCAGTGCTAGAATCAGGAGTAATTCACCCCTCCACTTT; CDR3 protein: CSARIRSNSPLHF
J gene: TRBJ2-5; clone size: NA; D gene: TRBD2; V gene: TRBV11-1; CDR3 DNA: TGTGCCAGCAGCTTAGCTGGGAGCACTAGCGGGAGTGGAGAGACCCAGTACTTC; CDR3 protein: CASSLAGSTSGSGETQYF
J gene: TRBJ2-3; clone size: NA; D gene: TRBD2; V gene: TRBV10-3; CDR3 DNA: TGTGCCATCAGTGAGTCAACAGCCGCTAGCGGAGATACGCAGTATTTT; CDR3 protein: CAISESTAASGDTQYF
J gene: TRBJ1-4; clone size: once; D gene: NA; V gene: TRBV4-1; CDR3 DNA: TGCGCCAGCAGCTCACTAGGACAGAGCAATGAAAAACTGTTTTTT; CDR3 protein: CASSSLGQSNEKLFF
J gene: TRBJ2-2; clone size: few; D gene: NA; V gene: TRBV20-1; CDR3 DNA: TGCAGTCCCAGAGAGGTTAATAGACCGAACACCGGGGAGCTGTTTTTT; CDR3 protein: CSPREVNRPNTGELFF
J gene: TRBJ1-6; clone size: NA; D gene: TRBD1; V gene: TRBV3-1; CDR3 DNA: TGTGCCAGCAGCCAAGGACAGGGCAGAGGTCGCCTCCACTTT; CDR3 protein: CASSQGQGRGRLHF
J gene: TRBJ1-1; clone size: many; D gene: NA; V gene: TRBV29-1; CDR3 DNA: TGCAGCGTTGAAAAATCGGGTCCCACTGGGGCTTTCTTT; CDR3 protein: CSVEKSGPTGAFF
J gene: TRBJ1-2; clone size: NA; D gene: TRBD1; V gene: TRBV27; CDR3 DNA: TGTGCCAGCAGCCTCAGGACAGGCTATGGCTACACCTTC; CDR3 protein: CASSLRTGYGYTF
J gene: TRBJ2-3; clone size: NA; D gene: TRBD2; V gene: TRBV12-3/TRBV12-4; CDR3 DNA: TGTGCCAGCAGTTTAAGCCCCTATAGCGGGGCAGATACGCAGTATTTT; CDR3 protein: CASSLSPYSGADTQYF
J gene: TRBJ2-5; clone size: NA; D gene: NA; V gene: TRBV18; CDR3 DNA: TGTGCCAGCTCACCACGTTTGCTAGAGACCCAGTACTTC; CDR3 protein: CASSPRLLETQYF
J gene: TRBJ2-2; clone size: NA; D gene: NA; V gene: TRBV15; CDR3 DNA: TGTGCCACCAGCAGAGACCCGATCCAAACTCCGCACGCCGGGGAGCTGTTTTTT; CDR3 protein: CATSRDPIQTPHAGELFF
J gene: TRBJ1-2; clone size: NA; D gene: TRBD1; V gene: TRBV20-1; CDR3 DNA: TGCAGAGCTGACCAGGGGGCAAGCTATGGCTACACCTTC; CDR3 protein: CRADQGASYGYTF
J gene: TRBJ2-3; clone size: many; D gene: NA; V gene: TRBV12-3/TRBV12-4; CDR3 DNA: TGTGCCAGCAGTTATCGGAGTAGCACAGATACGCAGTATTTT; CDR3 protein: CASSYRSSTDTQYF
J gene: TRBJ2-1; clone size: few; D gene: NA; V gene: TRBV10-2; CDR3 DNA: TGCGCCAGCACCAAGGGCCTGGGGGCGATTAATGAGCAGTTCTTC; CDR3 protein: CASTKGLGAINEQFF
J gene: TRBJ2-4; clone size: few; D gene: TRBD2; V gene: TRBV11-2; CDR3 DNA: TGTGCCAGCAGCCCGGGGGGGGTAGCGGGAGCGCCCATTCAGTACTTC; CDR3 protein: CASSPGGVAGAPIQYF
J gene: TRBJ2-2; clone size: NA; D gene: NA; V gene: TRBV5-6; CDR3 DNA: TGTGCCAGCAGCTTGGCCGGGGGGCTGTACACCGGGGAGCTGTTTTTT; CDR3 protein: CASSLAGGLYTGELFF
J gene: TRBJ2-2; clone size: many; D gene: TRBD2; V gene: TRBV10-3; CDR3 DNA: TGTGCCACCGGGAGGGGCCAGAACACCGGGGAGCTGTTTTTT; CDR3 protein: CATGRGQNTGELFF
J gene: TRBJ2-3; clone size: NA; D gene: TRBD2; V gene: TRBV11-2; CDR3 DNA: TGTGCCAGCAGCTCCAGACTAGCGGGAGGGGCGGCGACAGATACGCAGTATTTT; CDR3 protein: CASSSRLAGGAATDTQYF
J gene: TRBJ2-3; clone size: NA; D gene: TRBD2; V gene: TRBV11-2; CDR3 DNA: TGTGCCAGCAGGGCGGGGGGGGTCACAGATACGCAGTATTTT; CDR3 protein: CASRAGGVTDTQYF
J gene: TRBJ2-2; clone size: few; D gene: NA; V gene: TRBV7-8; CDR3 DNA: TGTGCCAGCAGCTTAGTGGTGGGGACCAACACCGGGGAGCTGTTTTTT; CDR3 protein: CASSLVVGTNTGELFF
J gene: TRBJ2-1; clone size: NA; D gene: NA; V gene: TRBV5-6; CDR3 DNA: TGTGCCAGCAGCTCCTATCAGGGGAACCTTTACAATGAGCAGTTCTTC; CDR3 protein: CASSSYQGNLYNEQFF
J gene: TRBJ1-2; clone size: many; D gene: TRBD1; V gene: TRBV20-1; CDR3 DNA: TGCAGTGCTGGGGGTGCCGACAGGGCTTCGGAGGGCTACACCTTC; CDR3 protein: CSAGGADRASEGYTF
J gene: TRBJ2-1; clone size: NA; D gene: NA; V gene: TRBV20-1; CDR3 DNA: TGCAGTGCTAGCGGAGCAAACCACAATGAGCAGTTCTTC; CDR3 protein: CSASGANHNEQFF
J gene: TRBJ1-1; clone size: NA; D gene: NA; V gene: TRBV20-1; CDR3 DNA: TGCAGTGCTAGAGACGGAACTGAAGCTTTCTTT; CDR3 protein: CSARDGTEAFF
J gene: TRBJ2-3; clone size: NA; D gene: NA; V gene: TRBV20-1; CDR3 DNA: TGCAGTGCCTCTAGCGGCCTCAGGGGGGATACGCAGTATTTT; CDR3 protein: CSASSGLRGDTQYF
J gene: TRBJ2-2; clone size: NA; D gene: NA; V gene: TRBV2; CDR3 DNA: TGTGCCAGCAGTGAAGCTAGCCGGACCGGGGAGCTGTTTTTT; CDR3 protein: CASSEASRTGELFF